This entry lists 15 T cell receptor beta chains sequenced from one sample in a study of T cell changes during pregnancy in multiple sclerosis. Data came from immunoSEQ multiplex PCR; TCRdb stores just in-frame clones and leaves some out. The table shows approximately 28,000 clones, with about 92% occurring only once. The source was peripheral blood, collected in the first trimester of pregnancy. The receptors derive from a female donor in good health, enrolled as a control in a pregnancy study.

This sequence joins TRBV7-2 and TRBJ2-1; unclear D gene. Germline values: CDR1 SGHTA, CDR2 FQGNSA. The CDR3 totals 15 residues. Trimming stripped 3 bases from V and 0 bases from J, with 9 bases between. CDR3 amino acids: CASSFRGNSYNEQFF. CDR3 coding DNA: TGTGCCAGCAGCTTCCGCGGTAACTCCTACAATGAGCAGTTCTTC.

This clone was seen a single time. This chain joins TRBV13 and TRBJ2-7; 7 bases match TRBD2. V lost 4 bases, J lost 3 bases, and 6 bases stayed unmatched. Germline V CDR1 and CDR2: PRHDT, FYEKMQ (reference sequence). The CDR3 is made up of 14 amino acids. In DNA form, the CDR3 reads TGTGCCAGCAGCTCCCTTTCGGGGGGCTACGAGCAGTACTTC. This sequence encodes CASSSLSGGYEQYF.

The V call is TRBV2, the J call TRBJ1-2; TRBD1 is a possible D gene (6 bases). The CDR3 runs to 13 residues. The V end was cut by 2 bases, the J end by 7 bases, with 11 bases between. Germline loops: CDR1 SNHLY, CDR2 FYNNEI. The chain's CDR3 is CASSEQGYGGYTF. The CDR3 DNA sequence: TGTGCCAGCAGTGAACAGGGGTACGGTGGCTACACCTTC.

This chain joins TRBV7-9 and TRBJ1-2, with D perhaps matching TRBD1 (6 bases). V was cut by 5 bases and J by 3 bases, with 19 bases left in between. The CDR3 is made up of 16 amino acids. Germline values: CDR1 SEHNR, CDR2 FQNEAQ (reference sequence). The CDR3 nucleotides read TGTGCCAGCAGCCCACGTGGGGGGGCAGGCCACTATGGCTACACCTTC. It codes for CASSPRGGAGHYGYTF.

This rearrangement joins TRBV7-2 to TRBJ1-1; 7 bases align to TRBD1. The CDR3 runs to 14 residues. From germline, CDR1 is SGHTA and CDR2 FQGNSA. V shed 5 bases and J 6 bases; nucleotides not matched to a gene: 9. In nucleotides, the CDR3 is TGTGCCAGCAGCGACCGACAGGGAGGCCCTGAAGCTTTCTTT. It codes for CASSDRQGGPEAFF.

CDR3: CASSDYSPSTDTQYF. CDR3 coding DNA: TGCGCCAGCAGCGACTACAGCCCTAGCACAGATACGCAGTATTTT. The chain employs TRBV5-1 and TRBJ2-3, with a tentative D call TRBD2 (5 bases). The CDR3 is 15 amino acids. V was clipped by 4 bases and J by 0 bases, with 12 bases between them. Germline-derived CDR1 and CDR2 are SGHRS and YFSETQ.

This chain joins TRBV2 and TRBJ2-1, with a possible D match to TRBD1 (5 bases). V lost 7 bases, J lost 8 bases, and 9 bases lay in between. CDR3 length: 11 amino acids. The germline CDR1 and CDR2 sequences are SNHLY and FYNNEI. The CDR3 bases are TGTGCCAGCACCCAGGGCTATGAGCAGTTCTTC. As protein: CASTQGYEQFF.

The chain uses TRBV5-1 and TRBJ2-7; D is possibly TRBD2 (5 bases). V gave up 2 bases and J gave up 2 bases, with 17 bases separating them. The CDR3 extends over 16 amino acids. Germline V gene lookup returns CDR1 SGHRS and CDR2 YFSETQ. CDR3 DNA: TGCGCCAGCAGCTTCCGAAAGCGGAAACCCCCCTACGAGCAGTACTTC. It specifies CASSFRKRKPPYEQYF.

V usage is TRBV2 and J usage is TRBJ2-3; possible D gene TRBD2, 5 bases. V lost 7 bases and J 4 bases, leaving 15 bases between the germline ends. CDR1 and CDR2 from the germline V gene are SNHLY and FYNNEI. This CDR3 is 14 amino acids long. The CDR3 nucleotides are TGTGCCAGCAAGGGAGTCCTCCCCGCAGATACGCAGTATTTT. Its protein is CASKGVLPADTQYF.

In DNA, the CDR3 is TGTGCCAGTAAAACGACGGGGACAGGGGCTAGCAATCAGCCCCAGCATTTT. It specifies CASKTTGTGASNQPQHF. The chain couples TRBV19 to TRBJ1-5; 10 bases align to TRBD1. From germline, CDR1 is LNHDA and CDR2 SQIVND (reference sequence). The ends lost 7 bases at V and 0 bases at J; junction bases unmatched: 9. The CDR3 totals 17 residues. Looking up the rest from reference TRBV19 and TRBJ1-5 gives the full variable domain: DGGITQSPKYLFRKEGQNVTLSCEQNLNHDAMYWYRQDPGQGLRLIYYSQIVNDFQKGDIAEGYSVSREKKESFPLTVTSAQKNPTAFYLCASKTTGTGASNQPQHFGDGTRLSIL.

The chain couples TRBV11-2 to TRBJ1-2; D may be TRBD1 (5 bases). V lost 0 bases, J lost 2 bases, and 13 bases lay in between. The V gene's germline CDR1 is SGHAT and CDR2 FQNNGV. The CDR3 runs 16 residues. CDR3 in DNA: TGTGCCAGCAGCTTAGAAATAAGCAGGGTCAACTATGGCTACACCTTC. Its translation is CASSLEISRVNYGYTF.

The rearrangement links TRBV27 to TRBJ1-1, with a possible D match to TRBD1 (5 bases). The germline V gene has CDR1 MNHEY and CDR2 SMNVEV (reference sequence). V was trimmed by 6 bases and J by 4 bases, leaving 21 bases between them. The CDR3 sequence is 16 residues long. The CDR3 sequence is CASSRPAARGGTEAFF. Here the CDR3 DNA reads TGTGCCAGCAGCCGACCGGCCGCAAGGGGTGGCACTGAAGCTTTCTTT.

This sequence joins TRBV7-9 and TRBJ2-7; 10 bases are shared with TRBD1. Germline V CDR1 and CDR2: SEHNR, FQNEAQ (reference sequence). The CDR3 is made up of 14 amino acids. V was clipped by 8 bases and J by 5 bases; unmatched bases: 9. CDR3 nucleotides: TGTGCCAGCCTTGGGACAGGGGTTACGGACGAGCAGTACTTC. Translating gives CASLGTGVTDEQYF.

The chain links TRBV7-9 to TRBJ2-5; perhaps TRBD1 as D (6 bases). Trimming shortened V by 4 bases and J by 2 bases, and 11 bases separated the two germline ends. The CDR3 has 14 residues. Germline V gene data show CDR1 as SEHNR and CDR2 as FQNEAQ (reference sequence). The CDR3 sequence is CASSYRDRQETQYF. The CDR3 coding sequence is TGTGCCAGCAGCTACAGGGACCGACAAGAGACCCAGTACTTC. The entire variable domain, with the rest obtained from reference TRBV7-9 and TRBJ2-5, is as follows: DTGVSQNPRHKITKRGQNVTFRCDPISEHNRLYWYRQTLGQGPEFLTYFQNEAQLEKSRLLSDRFSAERPKGSFSTLEIQRTEQGDSAMYLCASSYRDRQETQYFGPGTRLLVL.

The J gene is TRBJ1-2, the V gene TRBV12-5; TRBD1 aligns across 11 bases. Trimming at V came to 3 bases and at J to 6 bases, leaving 9 bases not matched to a gene. Germline CDR1 LGHNT, CDR2 FRNRAP. The CDR3 runs 16 residues. CDR3 loop: CASGFDGTGGLNGYTF. In DNA form, the CDR3 reads TGTGCTAGTGGTTTTGACGGGACAGGGGGACTGAATGGCTACACCTTC.